Below, one TCR beta chain is given with its context. This record comes from a study of T cells after yellow fever vaccination. Study background: SMART-Seq v4 Ultra Low Input prepared the low-cell-number fractions.

Template switching by 5'RACE produced TCR cDNA, adding a universal primer site and UMIs. From the 5' RACE reads, TCRdb called clonotypes with MiXCR, one entry per CDR3 protein. Among some 170,000 distinct CDR3 sequences listed, over 7% were seen once. CDR3 length: 14 residues. Trimming removed 4 bases at V and 3 bases at J, with 14 bases between. Germline V gene lookup returns CDR1 SGHNT and CDR2 YYREEE (reference sequence). This sequence was found in a man younger than 35 who received the YFV17D yellow fever vaccine. Sequencing used CD8+ T cells sorted from PBMCs, obtained 45 days after the yellow fever booster vaccination. The V call is TRBV5-4, the J call TRBJ2-7; D might be TRBD1 or TRBD2, each matching 5 bases. The CDR3 DNA follows: TGTGCCAGCAGCCCCGGGGCGCTGAACTACGAGCAGTACTTC. Amino acid sequence: CASSPGALNYEQYF.